This T cell receptor (beta chain) was captured in a study of T-cell memory formation after mild COVID-19. In germline, CDR1 is SGHTA, CDR2 FQGNSA. This CDR3 has 14 residues. Trimming removed 6 bases from V and 9 bases from J, with 15 bases in between. Of note for this clonotype: Its antigen is currently unknown.

Using its own MiXCR run on the 5' RACE reads, TCRdb lists one record per CDR3 protein. This sample has a few hundred thousand distinct CDR3 sequences, with 8.5% to 9.5% found just once. The study's findings and limits: Some clones that responded were present in memory (sampled pre-infection), which suggests cross-reactive memory joined. Chiefly within CM and EM were the contracting CD4+ clones; CD8+ ones were within EMRA.

The receptor's source is a man aged 18-30 years who had mild COVID-19 (a few samples of this study predate the infection). Cell type and time point are not known. The chain is built from TRBV7-2 and TRBJ1-6; D not resolved. Sequencing was performed on PBMCs or a T cell subset sorted from them (not recorded which). CDR3 in amino acids: CASRLVLPSSPLHF. The CDR3 DNA reads TGTGCCAGCAGACTGGTCCTACCGTCTTCACCCCTCCACTTT. The whole variable domain, remainder taken from reference TRBV7-2 and TRBJ1-6, is GAGVSQSPSNKVTEKGKDVELRCDPISGHTALYWYRQSLGQGLEFLIYFQGNSAPDKSGLPSDRFSAERTGGSVSTLTIQRTQQEDSAVYLCASRLVLPSSPLHFGNGTRLTVT.